The clone carrying this T cell receptor (beta chain) was counted a few times. Its antigen is still unknown. V was clipped by 2 bases and J by 2 bases, with 6 bases between them. Germline values: CDR1 SEHNR, CDR2 FQNEAQ (reference sequence). The CDR3 is 13 residues long. TCRdb re-analysed the reads in MiXCR, keeping a single row per CDR3 protein. The table records approximately 990,000 distinct CDR3 sequences, around 29% of them present only once. This entry belongs to a study of T cell repertoires in cytomegalovirus infection. For the study at large: Recently described HLA-C-restricted plus well-studied HLA-B-restricted CMV epitopes were used. The public TCR beta signatures pointed to both CMV infection and matching HLA type.

Study-level points and caveats: Using cumulative public TCR beta family frequency, the authors identified those who carried CMV together with the relevant HLA. HLA-C-restricted CMV clonotypes gave the most frequent clonotype in two of eight donors.

This chain joins TRBV7-9 and TRBJ2-5; D gene unclear. This specimen consisted of cultured CD8+ T cells from PBMCs, obtained from culture after CMV antigen stimulation. This TCR was sampled from a human donor in good health (CMV status not recorded). Some clones in this sample may be carry-over from other donors' samples. This CDR3 reads CASSLKWQETQYF. For the CDR3, the DNA is TGTGCCAGCAGCTTAAAGTGGCAAGAGACCCAGTACTTC.